Below, 27 T cell receptor beta chains from the same sample are listed, as sequenced in a study of monozygotic twins with inflammatory bowel disease. TCRdb reprocessed the 5' RACE reads and reports one entry per CDR3 protein, with no DNA. This listing includes roughly 300,000 distinct CDR3 sequences. Sequencing was performed on blood. These receptors all stem from a human donor with ulcerative colitis or Crohn's disease, or a healthy co-twin of an affected twin (not recorded which).

V and J are TRBV5-1 and TRBJ1-2; TCRdb reports TRBD1, a call that lacks DNA to check it against. Germline V CDR1 and CDR2: SGHRS, YFSETQ. The CDR3 is made up of 14 amino acids. The CDR3 loop reads CASSLGRAGSGYTF.

The V and J genes are TRBV5-6 and TRBJ1-6; TCRdb picks TRBD1, but there is no DNA to check that call. There are 16 residues in the CDR3. CDR1 and CDR2 (germline): SGHDT, YYEEEE. The CDR3 sequence is CASSLDRGGYNSPLHF. Complete variable domain (other parts from reference TRBV5-6 and TRBJ1-6): DAGVTQSPTHLIKTRGQQVTLRCSPKSGHDTVSWYQQALGQGPQFIFQYYEEEERQRGNFPDRFSGHQFPNYSSELNVNALLLGDSALYLCASSLDRGGYNSPLHFGNGTRLTVT.

The chain carries TRBV29-1 and TRBJ1-2; TCRdb's assignment of TRBD1 cannot be checked, as there is no DNA. Germline V gives CDR1 SQVTM, CDR2 ANQGSEA. The CDR3 is 16 amino acids. This CDR3 is CSVEVSRDRGFYGYTF.

CDR3 in amino acids: CSVVGDGANVLTF. This chain joins TRBV29-1 and TRBJ2-6. Looked up from germline, CDR1 is SQVTM and CDR2 is ANQGSEA. CDR3 length: 13 residues.

The chain recombines TRBV4-2 with TRBJ2-7; TCRdb gives TRBD2 as the D gene, but with no DNA this cannot be confirmed. Germline V gives CDR1 LGHNA, CDR2 YNFKEQ. This CDR3 contains 19 residues. CDR3 sequence reads: CASSQTLDSGRTITYEQYF.

V usage is TRBV21-1 and J usage is TRBJ2-5; TCRdb names TRBD1, which stays unverified in the absence of DNA. TRBV21-1 is a documented pseudogene. CDR3 size: 11 residues. This CDR3 is CASSKIWGGDF.

CDR3 protein: CASSIVGDRSNYGYTF. The rearrangement links TRBV19 to TRBJ1-2; TCRdb lists TRBD1, though no DNA is available to test this call. Germline V CDR1 and CDR2: LNHDA, SQIVND (reference sequence). The CDR3 is made up of 16 amino acids.

The chain links TRBV7-2 to TRBJ2-5; TCRdb calls TRBD1, which cannot be checked without DNA. The CDR3 sequence is 15 residues long. The V gene's germline CDR1 is SGHTA and CDR2 FQGNSA. The CDR3 is CASSLNRDVGETQYF.

CDR3 in amino acids: CASSSRGTGFYEQYF. The rearrangement uses TRBV7-9 and TRBJ2-7; TCRdb proposes TRBD1, but this gene call is untestable without DNA. The CDR3 spans 15 residues. The germline gives CDR1 SEHNR, CDR2 FQNEAQ (reference sequence).

The rearrangement links TRBV20-1 to TRBJ2-7. In germline, CDR1 is DFQATT, CDR2 SNEGSKA (reference sequence). This CDR3 is 14 amino acids long. CDR3 amino acids: CSARDTAASYEQYF.

The chain has TRBV7-3 and TRBJ2-1; TCRdb outputs TRBD1, but without DNA this stays unchecked. The CDR3 is 16 residues long. CDR1 and CDR2 (germline): SGHTA, FQGTGA. CDR3: CASNPRDTNSYNEQFF.

The gene calls are TRBV29-1 and TRBJ2-1; no DNA is available, so the TRBD2 call from TCRdb remains unchecked. This CDR3 spans 14 amino acids. Germline-derived CDR1 and CDR2 are SQVTM and ANQGSEA. The CDR3 reads CSATGLGVGNEQFF.

The chain joins TRBV20-1 to TRBJ2-1; the TCRdb D gene call, TRBD2, has no DNA to confirm it. The length of the CDR3 is 17 residues. Germline V gene lookup returns CDR1 DFQATT and CDR2 SNEGSKA (reference sequence). The chain's CDR3 is CSARGGLAGVLVNEQFF.

The chain is built from TRBV28 and TRBJ2-7; there is no DNA to check the TCRdb D call of TRBD1. The CDR3 loop spans 16 amino acids. Germline V gene sequence: CDR1 MDHEN, CDR2 SYDVKM. The CDR3 is CASSENRQVSAGEQYF.

This chain uses TRBV7-9 with TRBJ2-5. The CDR3 is made up of 14 amino acids. The germline V gene encodes CDR1 SEHNR and CDR2 FQNEAQ (reference sequence). This CDR3 reads CASSFRTEGETQYF.

This rearrangement joins TRBV18 to TRBJ1-1. CDR3 length equals 12 residues. Per germline, CDR1 KGHSH and CDR2 LQKENI. The CDR3 reads CASSPSRGEAFF.

The chain uses TRBV5-1 and TRBJ2-5; TCRdb lists TRBD1, though no DNA is available to test this call. The germline CDR1 and CDR2 sequences are SGHRS and YFSETQ. This CDR3 is built from 13 residues. CDR3 protein: CASTQGVVETQYF.

The J gene is TRBJ2-7, the V gene TRBV5-1; TCRdb selects TRBD2, and the lack of DNA leaves this call unchecked. CDR1 and CDR2 (germline): SGHRS, YFSETQ. CDR3 length equals 16 residues. The CDR3 sequence: CASSPGGTGPTYEQYF.

The chain employs TRBV5-1 and TRBJ1-1; TCRdb reports TRBD1, a call that lacks DNA to check it against. CDR3 length equals 15 residues. Germline CDR1 is SGHRS and CDR2 is YFSETQ. The CDR3 sequence: CASSGATGGGPEAFF.

The genes are TRBV10-3 and TRBJ2-7. This CDR3 is 14 amino acids long. CDR1 ENHRY and CDR2 SYGVKD come from the germline V gene. CDR3: CAISDWGASYEQYF.

CDR3 protein: CASSYGRPISPLHF. The chain recombines TRBV6-5 with TRBJ1-6. The CDR3 runs 14 residues. The germline V gene encodes CDR1 MNHEY and CDR2 SVGAGI.

V and J are TRBV10-1 and TRBJ2-7; TCRdb indicates TRBD2, and absent DNA this call remains unverified. CDR1 and CDR2 (germline): WNHNN, SYGVQD (reference sequence). The CDR3 has 12 amino acids. CDR3 protein: CASSGTRAQQYF.

V is TRBV6-5 and J is TRBJ1-3. This CDR3 has 16 amino acids. The germline V gene has CDR1 MNHEY and CDR2 SVGAGI. The CDR3 loop is CASSYSGTSSGNTIYF.

V is TRBV30 and J is TRBJ1-6; TCRdb calls TRBD1, which cannot be checked without DNA. The CDR3 is 13 amino acids. Per the germline V gene, CDR1 is GTSNPN and CDR2 is SVGIG (reference sequence). The CDR3 sequence: CAWDRGYNSPLHF. The entire variable domain, with the rest obtained from reference TRBV30 and TRBJ1-6, is as follows: SQTIHQWPATLVQPVGSPLSLECTVEGTSNPNLYWYRQAAGRGLQLLFYSVGIGQISSEVPQNLSASRPQDRQFILSSKKLLLSDSGFYLCAWDRGYNSPLHFGNGTRLTVT.

The V gene is TRBV7-8, the J gene TRBJ1-1. Germline V gene lookup returns CDR1 SGHVS and CDR2 FQNEAQ. This CDR3 has 16 residues. CDR3: CASTTVRIDLGTEAFF.

The V and J genes are TRBV2 and TRBJ2-1; TCRdb selects TRBD1, and the lack of DNA leaves this call unchecked. CDR1 and CDR2 (germline): SNHLY, FYNNEI. The CDR3 totals 16 residues. This CDR3 is CASTPRLAGVHNEQFF.

The chain recombines TRBV20-1 with TRBJ2-5. The CDR3 has 14 residues. CDR1 and CDR2 (germline): DFQATT, SNEGSKA (reference sequence). The CDR3 region is CSAMGSVWQETQYF.